This passage covers 16 T cell receptor beta chains from one sample sequenced in a study of regulatory T cells in long-lasting Graves disease. CDR3 regions were amplified by Arm-PCR using iRepertoire HTBI primers to build TCR beta libraries. TCRdb recomputed calls from the multiplex PCR reads with MiXCR, one row per CDR3 protein. The sample records 250,000 or so distinct CDR3 sequences, around 20% being singletons. Time point: newly diagnosed GD, antithyroid drugs for less than 3 months. From RNA extracted from PBMCs, the TCR library was made. Sample: peripheral blood mononuclear cells (PBMCs), taken at new diagnosis, from a patient treated with antithyroid drugs. These receptors originate from a female donor with Graves disease.

This chain links TRBV19 with TRBJ2-3, with 8 bases that match TRBD2. There are 14 residues in the CDR3. The junction had 6 bases not matched to a gene; V was cut back by 6 bases and J by 4 bases. CDR1 and CDR2 (germline): LNHDA, SQIVND (reference sequence). CDR3 bases: TGTGCCAGTAGGAGCGGGAGCAGGTCAGATACGCAGTATTTT. Residues: CASRSGSRSDTQYF.

Worth noting for this clonotype: Being one base from a much bigger clone, this may be a read error. The chain has TRBV29-1 and TRBJ2-1; 8 bases are shared with TRBD2. Germline V gives CDR1 SQVTM, CDR2 ANQGSEA. CDR3 length: 14 amino acids. V shed 2 bases, J shed 5 bases, and the junction held 5 bases outside the gene matches. The CDR3 reads CSVETGRADNEQFF. The CDR3 coding sequence is TGCAGCGTTGAAACCGGGAGGGCCGACAATGAGCAGTTCTTC.

This clonotype was found many times. The CDR3 protein is CASSQTPGVYGYTF. The DNA for the CDR3 is TGCGCCAGCAGCCAGACGCCGGGGGTATATGGCTACACCTTC. J is TRBJ1-2 and V is TRBV4-1, with D possibly TRBD1 on 5 matching bases. There are 14 residues in the CDR3. Trimming removed 3 bases at V and 5 bases at J, with 13 bases between. Germline values: CDR1 MGHRA, CDR2 YSYEKL.

The chain uses TRBV20-1 and TRBJ1-1; 8 bases line up with TRBD1. The CDR3 is 13 residues long. The V and J ends lost 6 bases and 6 bases, in that order; junction bases with no gene match: 9. The germline CDR1 and CDR2 sequences are DFQATT and SNEGSKA (reference sequence). Written as DNA, the CDR3 is TGCAGTGCCTCAAACGGGGACAGGTCTGAAGCTTTCTTT. Encoded protein: CSASNGDRSEAFF.

This clonotype was observed many times. The chain recombines TRBV14 with TRBJ2-2; no clear D. The V gene's germline CDR1 is SGHDN and CDR2 FVKESK. There are 14 residues in the CDR3. V was clipped by 8 bases and J by 1 base, with 11 bases between them. CDR3 bases: TGTGCCAGCTCATACCAGATGAACACCGGGGAGCTGTTTTTT. Residues: CASSYQMNTGELFF. Full variable domain (missing parts from reference TRBV14 and TRBJ2-2): EAGVTQFPSHSVIEKGQTVTLRCDPISGHDNLYWYRRVMGKEIKFLLHFVKESKQDESGMPNNRFLAERTGGTYSTLKVQPAELEDSGVYFCASSYQMNTGELFFGEGSRLTVL.

There are many counts of this clonotype. The chain couples TRBV7-2 to TRBJ1-5; D gene uncertain. Germline-derived CDR1 and CDR2 are SGHTA and FQGNSA. The CDR3 consists of 12 residues. V lost 3 bases to trimming and J lost 7 bases, with 7 bases between them. CDR3 region: CASSFREQPQHF. In DNA, the CDR3 is TGTGCCAGCAGCTTTCGGGAGCAGCCCCAGCATTTT.

The rearrangement uses TRBV10-3 and TRBJ1-2, with TRBD1 identical over 11 bases. Germline V gene lookup returns CDR1 ENHRY and CDR2 SYGVKD. Germline trimming cut 8 bases from V and 0 bases from J; bases unmatched to any gene: 8. This CDR3 spans 16 amino acids. CDR3 coding DNA: TGTGCCATCGGATCCGGGACAGGGGGATCTAACTATGGCTACACCTTC. This encodes CAIGSGTGGSNYGYTF.

The chain carries TRBV18 and TRBJ2-7; TRBD2 matches at 9 bases. Per germline, CDR1 KGHSH and CDR2 LQKENI. V shed 0 bases and J 3 bases; nucleotides not matched to a gene: 6. This CDR3 region has 16 residues. DNA of the CDR3: TGTGCCAGCTCACCACCCCCTAGCGGGGCCAACTACGAGCAGTACTTC. Its protein product is CASSPPPSGANYEQYF.

This clonotype was seen many times. The chain joins TRBV29-1 to TRBJ2-1; TRBD1 might be the D (6 bases). This CDR3 is built from 10 residues. The V gene's germline CDR1 is SQVTM and CDR2 ANQGSEA. The V gene lost 7 bases and the J gene lost 6 bases, with 7 bases spanning the gap. The CDR3 here is CSGQVNEQFF. The CDR3 DNA follows: TGCAGCGGACAGGTCAATGAGCAGTTCTTC.

This clonotype was counted between two and nine times. This sequence may be a read error, since a much larger clone differs from it by one base. The chain combines TRBV2 with TRBJ1-6; weak D call: TRBD1 (6 bases). V lost 7 bases and J 9 bases, leaving 13 bases between the germline ends. The CDR3 runs to 13 residues. CDR1 SNHLY and CDR2 FYNNEI come from the germline V gene. In nucleotides, the CDR3 is TGTGCCAGCAAGGTACAGGGCCCTTCACCCCTCCACTTT. It encodes CASKVQGPSPLHF.

The rearrangement uses TRBV20-1 and TRBJ2-7; TRBD1 might be the D (7 bases). Germline CDR1 is DFQATT and CDR2 is SNEGSKA (reference sequence). The CDR3 is 15 residues long. V lost 1 base to trimming and J lost 1 base, with 14 bases between them. CDR3 in amino acids: CSARAPQGRSYEQYF. The CDR3 DNA reads as TGCAGTGCTAGAGCCCCACAGGGGAGGTCCTACGAGCAGTACTTC.

On this clonotype itself: Being one base from a much bigger clone, this may be a read error. The chain links TRBV4-3 to TRBJ2-4, with 8 bases lining up with TRBD1. The CDR3 sequence is 14 residues long. V lost 1 base, J lost 6 bases, and 2 bases stayed unmatched. Germline loops: CDR1 LGHNA, CDR2 YSLEER. CDR3 residues: CASSQGTGTNIQYF. CDR3 nucleotides: TGCGCCAGCAGCCAAGGGACAGGGACAAACATTCAGTACTTC.

The chain employs TRBV4-3 and TRBJ1-3; D might be TRBD1 (5 bases). CDR3 length equals 17 residues. Germline V lookup: CDR1 LGHNA, CDR2 YSLEER. V was shortened by 0 bases and J by 2 bases, with 14 bases between the two germline ends. The CDR3 spells CASSQDTAGRTGNTIYF. As DNA, the CDR3 is TGCGCCAGCAGCCAAGATACGGCAGGGAGGACTGGAAACACCATATATTTT.

The V and J genes are TRBV7-2 and TRBJ2-7; 10 positions match TRBD1. Germline CDR1 is SGHTA and CDR2 is FQGNSA. The CDR3 spans 17 residues. The V segment lost 1 base and the J segment 5 bases; nucleotides outside the gene matches: 11. The CDR3 DNA is TGTGCCAGCAGCTTAGTCGGGGGACAGGGGCCCCCCGACGAGCAGTACTTC. Translating gives CASSLVGGQGPPDEQYF.

This chain joins TRBV7-2 and TRBJ1-1; maybe TRBD1 (5 bases). Germline V gives CDR1 SGHTA, CDR2 FQGNSA. This CDR3 spans 13 amino acids. Trimming took off 1 base at V and 12 bases at J, with 15 bases between the two ends. The CDR3 nucleotides read TGTGCCAGCAGCTTAGAAGGAGTGGGGCGGACTTTCTTT. Translation: CASSLEGVGRTFF.

Concerning this clonotype: This likely stems from a read error, as it lies one base from a far larger clone. The V and J genes are TRBV7-9 and TRBJ2-2; the match to TRBD1 covers 7 bases. The junction had 4 bases not matched to a gene; V was cut back by 5 bases and J by 1 base. The CDR3 is made up of 15 amino acids. Germline V lookup: CDR1 SEHNR, CDR2 FQNEAQ (reference sequence). The CDR3 here is CASSNRGRNTGELFF. In nucleotides, the CDR3 is TGTGCCAGCAGCAACAGGGGTCGGAACACCGGGGAGCTGTTTTTT.